A single count supports the clone carrying this T cell receptor beta chain. The sample is drawn from a study of blood T cell repertoires in COVID-19. Per the original data handling: Estimation of nucleated cell counts was performed using reference gene primer amplification. Profiling relied on immunoSEQ multiplex PCR, and the TCRdb table lists in-frame clones only, not all of them. The DNA was the basis for D and trimming; V, J and clone size are from that table. The sample has 100,000 to 150,000 clones; roughly 80% are singletons. The CDR3 is made up of 17 amino acids. Germline V CDR1 and CDR2: MDHEN, SYDVKM. V dropped 3 bases and J dropped 2 bases, with 17 bases sitting between them.

The chain employs TRBV28 and TRBJ2-4, with D tentatively TRBD2 (5 bases). This TCR was sampled from a man aged 50-59 years with acute or convalescent COVID-19. The sequenced sample consisted of peripheral blood. The CDR3 loop is CASSFGRGRLTKNIQYF. The CDR3 DNA is TGTGCCAGCAGTTTCGGACGAGGGAGATTAACCAAAAACATTCAGTACTTC.